These T cell receptor beta chains were read from a single sample in a study of CD8 T cells in Susac syndrome. A single record per CDR3 protein comes from TCRdb applying MiXCR to the immunoSEQ multiplex PCR reads. In the table there are approximately 100,000 distinct CDR3 sequences, less than 95% of which are singletons. The specimen was CD8+ T cells from PBMCs. These receptors were collected from a human donor with Susac syndrome. Both conserved end residues are part of each CDR3. The order of the fields is J gene, V gene, D gene, clone size, CDR3 protein, CDR3 DNA. A D gene is named only where the DNA matches it firmly. Where a row states a size, it is once, few, many or the class of an expanded clone; other rows omit it.

>TRBJ1-1|TRBV2|NA|NA
CASAPNTEAFF
TGTGCCAGCGCGCCGAACACTGAAGCTTTCTTT
>TRBJ2-5|TRBV3-1|NA|few
CASSQGTDQETQYF
TGTGCCAGCAGCCAAGGGACAGACCAAGAGACCCAGTACTTC
>TRBJ2-1|TRBV5-6|NA|NA
CASSLRLAFNEQFF
TGTGCCAGCAGCTTGCGGCTAGCATTCAATGAGCAGTTCTTC
>TRBJ1-5|TRBV7-2|TRBD1|NA
CASSPGGGRDQPQHF
TGTGCCAGCAGCCCCGGAGGGGGCAGGGATCAGCCCCAGCATTTT
>TRBJ2-5|TRBV30|TRBD2|NA
CACWTSGVPEETQYF
TGTGCCTGCTGGACTAGCGGGGTTCCTGAAGAGACCCAGTACTTC
>TRBJ2-7|TRBV11-1|NA|NA
CASSPTPGSPYEQYF
TGTGCCAGCAGCCCGACCCCAGGGTCCCCCTACGAGCAGTACTTC
>TRBJ1-5|TRBV4-3|NA|NA
CASSQDPTGQPQHF
TGCGCCAGCAGCCAAGATCCGACGGGTCAGCCCCAGCATTTT
>TRBJ1-2|TRBV9|NA|NA
CASSVEDRYGYTF
TGTGCCAGCAGCGTAGAGGACAGATATGGCTACACCTTC
>TRBJ2-1|TRBV25-1|NA|few
CASSEPDFPAYNEQFF
TGTGCCAGCAGTGAACCCGACTTCCCTGCCTACAATGAGCAGTTCTTC
>TRBJ2-7|TRBV19|NA|NA
CASSTSISNGYEQYF
TGTGCCAGTAGTACCTCAATCTCGAACGGATACGAGCAGTACTTC
>TRBJ1-1|TRBV4-3|NA|once
CASSQDGLGTEAFF
TGCGCCAGCAGCCAAGATGGATTGGGCACTGAAGCTTTCTTT
>TRBJ2-3|TRBV12-3/TRBV12-4|NA|NA
CASNKLVDHTDTQYF
TGTGCCAGCAACAAACTAGTCGACCACACAGATACGCAGTATTTT
>TRBJ1-1|TRBV19|TRBD1|NA
CASSILTGPNTEAFF
TGTGCCAGTAGTATCCTGACAGGGCCGAACACTGAAGCTTTCTTT
>TRBJ2-3|TRBV5-1|TRBD2|NA
CASSSSGTTDTQYF
TGCGCCAGCAGCTCCAGCGGGACCACAGATACGCAGTATTTT
>TRBJ1-1|TRBV6-5|NA|NA
CASSYSGTAEAFF
TGTGCCAGCAGTTACTCCGGAACTGCTGAAGCTTTCTTT
>TRBJ2-3|TRBV5-4|TRBD2|NA
CASSFVGLANTDTQYF
TGTGCCAGCAGCTTCGTTGGACTAGCGAACACAGATACGCAGTATTTT
>TRBJ2-3|TRBV9|NA|NA
CATSRGAASTDTQYF
TGTGCCACCTCACGGGGGGCAGCCTCTACAGATACGCAGTATTTT
>TRBJ2-7|TRBV9|NA|NA
CASSPWETQNGQYF
TGTGCCAGCAGCCCATGGGAGACTCAGAACGGGCAGTACTTC
>TRBJ2-1|TRBV6-5|TRBD2|NA
CASSYGAGGPDEQFF
TGTGCCAGCAGTTACGGCGCGGGGGGGCCGGATGAGCAGTTCTTC
>TRBJ2-7|TRBV7-8|NA|NA
CASSPGQLPEQYF
TGTGCCAGCAGCCCCGGACAGCTCCCTGAGCAGTACTTC
>TRBJ2-1|TRBV12-3/TRBV12-4|NA|NA
CASSSTSREQFF
TGTGCCAGCAGTTCGACCTCTCGGGAGCAGTTCTTC
>TRBJ1-1|TRBV4-1|NA|NA
CASSQDPGTNTEAFF
TGCGCCAGCAGCCAAGATCCCGGGACGAACACTGAAGCTTTCTTT
>TRBJ1-5|TRBV12-5|NA|NA
CASSTGAFNQPQHF
TGTGCTAGCTCAACCGGGGCTTTCAATCAGCCCCAGCATTTT
>TRBJ2-5|TRBV4-2|NA|NA
CASSARTEARETQYF
TGTGCCAGCAGCGCTCGGACGGAGGCCCGCGAGACCCAGTACTTC
>TRBJ2-7|TRBV11-1|NA|NA
CASSPFVGSYEQYF
TGTGCCAGCAGCCCATTCGTCGGTAGCTACGAGCAGTACTTC
>TRBJ1-6|TRBV27|NA|NA
CASSPRDRSPLHF
TGTGCCAGCAGTCCCCGGGATCGTTCACCCCTCCACTTT
>TRBJ2-1|TRBV5-4|NA|NA
CASSAFTGSSYNEQFF
TGTGCCAGCAGCGCCTTTACGGGAAGCTCCTACAATGAGCAGTTCTTC
>TRBJ1-6|TRBV15|NA|NA
CATSRAGTGGSPLHF
TGTGCCACCAGCAGAGCCGGGACCGGGGGTTCACCCCTCCACTTT
>TRBJ1-1|TRBV6-6|NA|NA
CASSSVGSDTEAFF
TGTGCCAGCAGTTCAGTAGGTAGCGACACTGAAGCTTTCTTT
>TRBJ2-7|TRBV29-1|NA|NA
CSVDGGPYEQYF
TGCAGCGTTGACGGGGGCCCCTACGAGCAGTACTTC
>TRBJ2-7|TRBV5-1|NA|NA
CASSSDLALAEQYF
TGCGCCAGCAGCTCAGACTTGGCTCTTGCCGAGCAGTACTTC
>TRBJ2-3|TRBV20-1|TRBD2|NA
CSAPTGTSAEDTQYF
TGCAGTGCGCCAACCGGGACTAGCGCAGAAGATACGCAGTATTTT
>TRBJ1-1|TRBV5-1|NA|NA
CASSPQDLNTEAFF
TGCGCCAGCAGCCCACAGGACCTGAACACTGAAGCTTTCTTT
>TRBJ2-1|TRBV9|NA|NA
CASSASSNEQFF
TGTGCCAGCAGCGCCTCTAGCAATGAGCAGTTCTTC
>TRBJ2-7|TRBV25-1|TRBD1|once
CASSATGGLAAEQYF
TGTGCCAGCAGTGCGACAGGGGGGCTAGCAGCCGAGCAGTACTTC
>TRBJ2-1|TRBV9|NA|NA
CASSASVGGYNNEQFF
TGTGCCAGCAGCGCCAGCGTGGGGGGCTACAACAATGAGCAGTTCTTC
>TRBJ2-5|TRBV29-1|TRBD1|NA
CSVELDRGGYQETQYF
TGCAGCGTTGAACTTGACAGGGGTGGGTACCAAGAGACCCAGTACTTC